This TCR beta chain was profiled in a study of response to subunit inactivated influenza vaccine. General study points: Authors suggested that a seasonal influenza vaccination recruits few new T cells each time.

This clonotype has more than one count but fewer than ten. Its antigen is currently unknown. V lost 6 bases and J lost 0, with 12 bases in between. The CDR3 extends over 15 amino acids. TCRdb ran MiXCR on the RT-PCR reads and lists one entry per CDR3 protein. The sample records a few hundred thousand distinct CDR3 sequences, just over 20% being singletons. The sequencing here drew on PBMCs from blood, taken less than 22 months after vaccination. The TCR sequence derives from a man between 50 and 75 years old who received an inactivated influenza vaccine. The chain recombines TRBV12-3 or TRBV12-4 with TRBJ1-5; no clear D gene. CDR3 DNA: TGTGCCAGCAGCTCTACAGTTAATAGCAATCAGCCCCAGCATTTT. Translated, it gives CASSSTVNSNQPQHF.